This record looks at one TCR beta chain sequence and its context. Its antigen remains unidentified. TCRdb reprocessed the RT-PCR reads via MiXCR and lists one record per CDR3 protein. Of around 580,000 distinct CDR3 sequences in the sample, about 10% were seen once. The CDR3 is made up of 13 amino acids. Trimming took 4 bases from V and 2 from J, leaving 8 bases between them. The entry originates in a study of response to subunit inactivated influenza vaccine. Study-level results: The authors proposed limited new T cell recruitment per seasonal influenza vaccination.

The TCR sequence derives from a man aged 50 to 60 who received an inactivated influenza vaccine. Sequences were derived from PBMCs from blood, sampled on the day of vaccination. This sequence joins TRBV12-3 or TRBV12-4 and TRBJ1-2, with D possibly TRBD1 on 5 matching bases. The DNA of the CDR3 is TGTGCCAGCAGTTGGGGGTCAAACTATGGCTACACCTTC. Translating it yields CASSWGSNYGYTF.